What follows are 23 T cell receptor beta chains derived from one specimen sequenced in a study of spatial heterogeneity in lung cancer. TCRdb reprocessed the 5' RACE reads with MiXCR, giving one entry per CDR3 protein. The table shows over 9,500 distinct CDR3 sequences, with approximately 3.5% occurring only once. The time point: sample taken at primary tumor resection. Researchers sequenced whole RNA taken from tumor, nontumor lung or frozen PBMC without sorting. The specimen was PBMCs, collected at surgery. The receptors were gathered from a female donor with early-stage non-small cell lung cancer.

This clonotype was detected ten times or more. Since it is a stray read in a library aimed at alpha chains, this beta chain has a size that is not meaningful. This CDR3 is CATSRGTGTGVFGYTF. CDR3 nucleotides: TGTGCCACCAGCAGAGGGACCGGGACAGGTGTTTTTGGCTACACCTTC. The chain couples TRBV15 to TRBJ1-2; the match to TRBD1 covers 8 bases. The CDR3 is 16 amino acids. Germline trimming cut 1 base from V and 7 bases from J; bases unmatched to any gene: 11. The germline V gene encodes CDR1 LNHNV and CDR2 YYDKDF (reference sequence).

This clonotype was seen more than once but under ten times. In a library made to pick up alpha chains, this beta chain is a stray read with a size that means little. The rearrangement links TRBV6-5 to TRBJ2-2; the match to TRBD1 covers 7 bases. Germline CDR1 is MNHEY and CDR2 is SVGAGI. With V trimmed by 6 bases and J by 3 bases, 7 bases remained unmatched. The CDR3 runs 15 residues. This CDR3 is CASSHDRAYTGELFF. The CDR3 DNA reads TGTGCCAGCAGCCACGACAGGGCATACACCGGGGAGCTGTTTTTT.

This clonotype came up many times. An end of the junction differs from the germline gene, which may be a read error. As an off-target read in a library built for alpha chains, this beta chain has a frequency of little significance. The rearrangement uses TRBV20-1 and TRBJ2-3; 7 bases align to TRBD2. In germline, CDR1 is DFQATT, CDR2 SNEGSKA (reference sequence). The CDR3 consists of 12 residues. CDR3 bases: TGCAGTGCTAGAGCGGCGGGAGATCCGCAGTATTTT. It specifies CSARAAGDPQYF.

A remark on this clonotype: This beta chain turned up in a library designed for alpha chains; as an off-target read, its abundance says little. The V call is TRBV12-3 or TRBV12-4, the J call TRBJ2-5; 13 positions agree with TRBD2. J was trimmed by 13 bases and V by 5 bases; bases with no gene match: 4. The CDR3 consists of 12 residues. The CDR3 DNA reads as TGTGCCAGCAGTGGACTAGCGGGGGTCCGGTACTTC. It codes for CASSGLAGVRYF.

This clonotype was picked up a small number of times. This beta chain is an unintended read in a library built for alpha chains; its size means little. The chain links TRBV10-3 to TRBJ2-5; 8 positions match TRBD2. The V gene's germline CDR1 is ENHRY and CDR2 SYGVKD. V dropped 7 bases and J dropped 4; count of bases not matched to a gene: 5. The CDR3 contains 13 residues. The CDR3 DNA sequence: TGTGCCATCACTCCGGGGGGGAGAGAGACCCAGTACTTC. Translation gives CAITPGGRETQYF.

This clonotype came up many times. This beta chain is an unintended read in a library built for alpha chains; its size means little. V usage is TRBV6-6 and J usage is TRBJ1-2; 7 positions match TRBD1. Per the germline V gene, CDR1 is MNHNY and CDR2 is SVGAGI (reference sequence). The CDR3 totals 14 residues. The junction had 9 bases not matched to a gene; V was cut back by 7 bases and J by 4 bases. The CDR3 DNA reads TGTGCCAGCAATATAGGGGGCCCTAGCTATGGCTACACCTTC. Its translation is CASNIGGPSYGYTF.

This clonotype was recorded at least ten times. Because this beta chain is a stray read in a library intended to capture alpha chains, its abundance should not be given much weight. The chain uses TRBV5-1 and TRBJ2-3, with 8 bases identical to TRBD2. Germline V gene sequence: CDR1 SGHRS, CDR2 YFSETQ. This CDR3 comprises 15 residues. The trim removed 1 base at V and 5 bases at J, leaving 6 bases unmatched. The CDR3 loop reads CASSLWRGVGDTQYF. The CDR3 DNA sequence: TGCGCCAGCAGCTTGTGGCGGGGGGTAGGAGATACGCAGTATTTT.

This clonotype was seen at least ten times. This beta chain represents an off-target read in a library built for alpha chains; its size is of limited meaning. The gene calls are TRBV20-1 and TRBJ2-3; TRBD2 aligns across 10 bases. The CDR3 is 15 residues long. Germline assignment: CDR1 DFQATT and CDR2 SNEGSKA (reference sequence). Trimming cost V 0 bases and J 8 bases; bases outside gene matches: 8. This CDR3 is CSARDLGTSVITQYF. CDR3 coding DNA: TGCAGTGCTAGAGATCTAGGGACTAGCGTTATTACGCAGTATTTT.

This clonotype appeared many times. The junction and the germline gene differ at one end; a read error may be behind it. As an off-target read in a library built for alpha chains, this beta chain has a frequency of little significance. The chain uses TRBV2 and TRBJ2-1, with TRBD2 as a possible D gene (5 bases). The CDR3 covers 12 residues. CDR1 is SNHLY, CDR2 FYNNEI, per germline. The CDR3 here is CASSEAPSGRVF. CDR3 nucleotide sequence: TGTGCCAGCAGTGAAGCGCCCAGCGGTAGGGTCTTC.

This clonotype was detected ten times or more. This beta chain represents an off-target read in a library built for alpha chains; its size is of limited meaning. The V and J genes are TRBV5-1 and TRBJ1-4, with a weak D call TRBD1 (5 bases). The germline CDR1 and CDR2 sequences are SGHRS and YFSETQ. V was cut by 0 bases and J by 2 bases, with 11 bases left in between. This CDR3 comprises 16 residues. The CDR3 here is CASSLGQPSTNEKLFF. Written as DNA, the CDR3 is TGCGCCAGCAGCTTGGGACAGCCTAGCACTAATGAAAAACTGTTTTTT.

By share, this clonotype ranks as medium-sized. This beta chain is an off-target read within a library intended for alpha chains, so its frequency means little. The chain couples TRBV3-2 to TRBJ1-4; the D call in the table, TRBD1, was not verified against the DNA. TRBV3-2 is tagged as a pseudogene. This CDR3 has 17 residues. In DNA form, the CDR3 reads TGTGCCAGCAGCCAAGAATCCCGGGACGCTTTGAATGAAAAACTGTTTTTT. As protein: CASSQESRDALNEKLFF.

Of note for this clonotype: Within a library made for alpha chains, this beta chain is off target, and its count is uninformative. The CDR3 nucleotides read TGTGCCAGCAGAGGGGGGACAGGGGGCTACGAGCAGTACTTC. As protein: CASRGGTGGYEQYF. The chain is built from TRBV7-2 and TRBJ2-7; 11 bases agree with TRBD1. The J segment lost 3 bases and the V segment lost 6 bases, leaving 4 bases of the junction unmatched. The CDR3 spans 14 residues. From germline, CDR1 is SGHTA and CDR2 FQGNSA.

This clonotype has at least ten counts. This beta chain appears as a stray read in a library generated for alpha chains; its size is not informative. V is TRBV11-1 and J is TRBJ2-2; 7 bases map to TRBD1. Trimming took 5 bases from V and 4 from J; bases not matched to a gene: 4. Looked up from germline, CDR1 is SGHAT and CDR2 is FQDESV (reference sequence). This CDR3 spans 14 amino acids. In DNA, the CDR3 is TGTGCCAGCAGCCCTGACAGGGTCACCGGGGAGCTGTTTTTT. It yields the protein CASSPDRVTGELFF.

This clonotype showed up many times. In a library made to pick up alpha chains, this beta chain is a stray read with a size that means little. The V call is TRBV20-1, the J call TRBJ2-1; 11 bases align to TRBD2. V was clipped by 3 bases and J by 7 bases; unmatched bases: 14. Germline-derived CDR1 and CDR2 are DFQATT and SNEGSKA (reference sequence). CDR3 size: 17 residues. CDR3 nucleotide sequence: TGCAGTGCTAGCCCTCCAATTAGCGGGAGGGCCTCGAATGAGCAGTTCTTC. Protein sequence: CSASPPISGRASNEQFF.

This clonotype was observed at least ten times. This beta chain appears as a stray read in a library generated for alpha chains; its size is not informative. The DNA of the CDR3 is TGCAGTGCTAGAGCTCCGGGGTACAATGAGCAGTTCTTC. It specifies CSARAPGYNEQFF. The chain is built from TRBV20-1 and TRBJ2-1, with D tentatively TRBD2 (5 bases). Per the germline V gene, CDR1 is DFQATT and CDR2 is SNEGSKA (reference sequence). The length of the CDR3 is 13 residues. The V end lost 1 base, the J end lost 4 bases, and 8 bases lay between the germline ends.

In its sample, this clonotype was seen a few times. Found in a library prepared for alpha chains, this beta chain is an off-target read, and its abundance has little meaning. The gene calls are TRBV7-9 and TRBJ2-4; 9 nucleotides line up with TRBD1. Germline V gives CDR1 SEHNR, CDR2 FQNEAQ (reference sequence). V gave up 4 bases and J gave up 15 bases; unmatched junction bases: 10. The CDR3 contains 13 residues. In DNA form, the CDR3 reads TGTGCCAGCAGCTCCGGGACAGGGAAGATGTGGTACTTC. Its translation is CASSSGTGKMWYF.

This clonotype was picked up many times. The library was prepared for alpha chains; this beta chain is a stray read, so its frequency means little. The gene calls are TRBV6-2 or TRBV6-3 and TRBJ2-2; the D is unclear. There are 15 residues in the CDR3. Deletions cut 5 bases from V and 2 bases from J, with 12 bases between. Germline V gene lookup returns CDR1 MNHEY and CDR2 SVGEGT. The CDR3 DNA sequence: TGTGCCAGCAGTCTCGTGACGCCAAACACCGGGGAGCTGTTTTTT. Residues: CASSLVTPNTGELFF.

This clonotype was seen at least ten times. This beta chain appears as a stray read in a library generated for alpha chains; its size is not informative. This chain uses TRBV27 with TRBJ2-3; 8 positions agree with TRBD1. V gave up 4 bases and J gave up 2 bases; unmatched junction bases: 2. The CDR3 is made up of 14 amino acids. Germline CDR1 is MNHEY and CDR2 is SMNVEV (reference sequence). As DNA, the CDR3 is TGTGCCAGCAGTTGGACAGGGTACACAGATACGCAGTATTTT. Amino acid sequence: CASSWTGYTDTQYF.

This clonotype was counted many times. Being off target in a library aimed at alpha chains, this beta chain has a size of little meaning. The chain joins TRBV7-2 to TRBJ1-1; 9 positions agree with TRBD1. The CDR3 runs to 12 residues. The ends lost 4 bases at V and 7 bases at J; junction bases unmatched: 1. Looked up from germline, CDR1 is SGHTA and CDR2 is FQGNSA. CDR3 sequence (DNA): TGTGCCAGCAGCTCGACAGGGGGTGAAGCTTTCTTT. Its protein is CASSSTGGEAFF.

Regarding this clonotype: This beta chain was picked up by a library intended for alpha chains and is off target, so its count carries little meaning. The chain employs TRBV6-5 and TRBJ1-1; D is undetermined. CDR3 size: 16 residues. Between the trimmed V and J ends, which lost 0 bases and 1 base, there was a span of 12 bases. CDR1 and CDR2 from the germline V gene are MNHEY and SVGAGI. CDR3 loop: CASSYSSVEENTEAFF. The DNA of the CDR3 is TGTGCCAGCAGTTACTCCAGTGTTGAGGAGAACACTGAAGCTTTCTTT.

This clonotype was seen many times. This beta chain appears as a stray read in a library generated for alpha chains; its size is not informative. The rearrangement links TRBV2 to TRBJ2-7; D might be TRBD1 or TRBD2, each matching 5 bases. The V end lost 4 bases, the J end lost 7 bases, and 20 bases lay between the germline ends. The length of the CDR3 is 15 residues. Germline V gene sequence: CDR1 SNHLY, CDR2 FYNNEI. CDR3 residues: CASSGQGPFSGEQYF. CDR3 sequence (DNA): TGTGCCAGCAGTGGTCAGGGACCCTTCTCGGGTGAGCAGTACTTC.

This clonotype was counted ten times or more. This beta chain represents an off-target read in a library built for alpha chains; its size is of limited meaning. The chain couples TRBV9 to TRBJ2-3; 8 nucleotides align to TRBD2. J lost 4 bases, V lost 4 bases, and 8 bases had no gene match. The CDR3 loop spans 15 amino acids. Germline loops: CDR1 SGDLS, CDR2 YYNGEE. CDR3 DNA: TGTGCCAGCAGCCCTCACGGGGGGGCTGCAGATACGCAGTATTTT. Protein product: CASSPHGGAADTQYF.

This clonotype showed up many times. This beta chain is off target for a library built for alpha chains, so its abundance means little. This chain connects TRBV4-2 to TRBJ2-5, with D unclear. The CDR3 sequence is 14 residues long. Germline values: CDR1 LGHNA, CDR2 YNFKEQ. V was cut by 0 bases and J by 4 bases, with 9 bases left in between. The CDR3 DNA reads TGTGCCAGCAGCCAAGACTTAGCAGGAGAGACCCAGTACTTC. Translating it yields CASSQDLAGETQYF.